The TCR beta chain described here comes from a study of T cells in Graves' hyperthyroidism and ophthalmopathy. Regarding the study as a whole: Before onset, by a median of 6.5 months, the model predicted ophthalmopathy. Most thyroid clonotypes that were expanded above 0.001 also turned up in blood.

This clonotype was recorded a few times. Antigen unknown. Trimming cost V 1 base and J 0 bases; bases outside gene matches: 6. CDR3 size: 18 residues. Germline V gene lookup returns CDR1 LNHDA and CDR2 SQIVND (reference sequence). Researchers took RNA transcripts and amplified the TCR beta CDR3 regions from them. When the TCR CDR3 underwent first-round RT-PCR, the HTBI primer set was used. Each CDR3 protein gets one entry after TCRdb re-called the multiplex PCR reads with MiXCR. The sample gives approximately 430,000 distinct CDR3 sequences, roughly 14% of which show up once; under 15% is in the top ten. With duration under 3 months, ophthalmopathy was active: Clinical Activity Score at least 3, NOSPECS at least 4. PBMCs stemmed from 10 ml fresh peripheral blood.

Sequenced: blood. The TCR originated in a man between 18 and 35 years old with Graves' ophthalmopathy. The chain links TRBV19 to TRBJ2-1, with 10 bases identical to TRBD2. CDR3 loop: CASSIASGSSVSYNEQFF. The CDR3 nucleotides are TGTGCCAGTAGTATAGCTAGCGGGAGTTCTGTCTCCTACAATGAGCAGTTCTTC.